This TCR beta chain appears in the sequencing data of a study of cytomegalovirus exposure and HLA in healthy donors. Overall study context: From 190 million or so T cells, an earlier analysis saw 100 million to 140 million unique TCR beta sequences. Study-level findings and limits: Associated with cytomegalovirus, according to the listing, were some 150 TCR beta chains. When a later analysis compared HLA-associated TCR beta chains with equally common others, the HLA-associated chains turned out to be more clonally expanded and to have lower generation probabilities. CMV serostatus was the sole immune exposure data available.

V was trimmed by 5 bases and J by 3 bases, leaving 14 bases between them. Per the germline V gene, CDR1 is SEHNR and CDR2 is FQNEAQ (reference sequence). The CDR3 is 14 amino acids. PCR primers comprised 60 Vbeta and 13 Jbeta primers. TCRdb keeps only in-frame clones here, not all; method: immunoSEQ multiplex PCR. The table counts some 140,000 clones; 1.5% to 2% lies in the top ten. About this clone: Its antigen is as yet unknown.

Sequencing input: PBMCs. The chain carries TRBV7-9 and TRBJ2-7; D perhaps matches TRBD1 (5 bases). The receptor was isolated from an older woman in good health and CMV-seronegative. The CDR3 nucleotides are TGTGCCAGCAGCGAGCAGCAGGGAATCTACGAGCAGTACTTC. This translates into CASSEQQGIYEQYF.